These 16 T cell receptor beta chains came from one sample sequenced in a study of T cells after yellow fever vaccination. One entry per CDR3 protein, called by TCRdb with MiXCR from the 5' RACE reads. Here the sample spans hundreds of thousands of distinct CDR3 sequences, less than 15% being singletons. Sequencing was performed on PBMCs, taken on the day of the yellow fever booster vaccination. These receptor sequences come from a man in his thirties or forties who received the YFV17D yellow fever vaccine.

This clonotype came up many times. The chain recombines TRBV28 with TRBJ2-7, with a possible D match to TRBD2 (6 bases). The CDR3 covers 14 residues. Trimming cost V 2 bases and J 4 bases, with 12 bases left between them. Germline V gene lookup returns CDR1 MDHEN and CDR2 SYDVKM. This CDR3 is CASSLVGGPYEQYF. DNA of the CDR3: TGTGCCAGCAGTTTAGTGGGAGGCCCATACGAGCAGTACTTC.

The DNA for the CDR3 is TGTGCCAGCAGCTCAGAGGGGGGGGCCTCCTACAATGAGCAGTTCTTC. It encodes CASSSEGGASYNEQFF. V is TRBV7-9 and J is TRBJ2-1, with D possibly being TRBD2 (7 bases). The CDR3 consists of 16 residues. Trimming stripped 4 bases from V and 0 bases from J, with 13 bases between. From germline, CDR1 is SEHNR and CDR2 FQNEAQ (reference sequence).

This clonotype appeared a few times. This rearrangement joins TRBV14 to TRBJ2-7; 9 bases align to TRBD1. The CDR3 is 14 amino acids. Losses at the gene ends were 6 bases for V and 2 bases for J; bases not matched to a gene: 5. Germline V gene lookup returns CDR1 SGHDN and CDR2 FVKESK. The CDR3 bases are TGTGCCAGCAGACTGGACAGGGGACCCTACGAGCAGTACTTC. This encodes CASRLDRGPYEQYF.

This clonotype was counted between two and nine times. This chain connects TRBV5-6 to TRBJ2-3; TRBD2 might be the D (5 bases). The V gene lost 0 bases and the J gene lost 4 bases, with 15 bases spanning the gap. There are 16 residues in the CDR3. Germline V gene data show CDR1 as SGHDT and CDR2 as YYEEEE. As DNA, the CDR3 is TGTGCCAGCAGCTTGGCCGTCGGGAATATCCCAGATACGCAGTATTTT. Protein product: CASSLAVGNIPDTQYF. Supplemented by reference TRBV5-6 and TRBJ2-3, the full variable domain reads DAGVTQSPTHLIKTRGQQVTLRCSPKSGHDTVSWYQQALGQGPQFIFQYYEEEERQRGNFPDRFSGHQFPNYSSELNVNALLLGDSALYLCASSLAVGNIPDTQYFGPGTRLTVL.

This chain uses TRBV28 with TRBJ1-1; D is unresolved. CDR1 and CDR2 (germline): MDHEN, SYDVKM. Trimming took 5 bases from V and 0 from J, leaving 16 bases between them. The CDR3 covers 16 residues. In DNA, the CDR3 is TGTGCCAGCAGTCCTACCGCCCCCGTGGTGAACACTGAAGCTTTCTTT. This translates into CASSPTAPVVNTEAFF.

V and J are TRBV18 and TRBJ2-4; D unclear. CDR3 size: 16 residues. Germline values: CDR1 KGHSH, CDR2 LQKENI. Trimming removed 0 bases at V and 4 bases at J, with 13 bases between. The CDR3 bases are TGTGCCAGCTCACCACCGGGCGTCCCTAAAAAAAACATTCAGTACTTC. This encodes CASSPPGVPKKNIQYF.

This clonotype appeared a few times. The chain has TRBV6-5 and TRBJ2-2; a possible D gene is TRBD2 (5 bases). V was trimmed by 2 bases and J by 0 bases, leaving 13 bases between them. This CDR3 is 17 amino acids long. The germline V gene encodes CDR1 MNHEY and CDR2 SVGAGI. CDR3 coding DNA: TGTGCCAGCAGTTACGGAGGAGGCGGGTCGAACACCGGGGAGCTGTTTTTT. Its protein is CASSYGGGGSNTGELFF.

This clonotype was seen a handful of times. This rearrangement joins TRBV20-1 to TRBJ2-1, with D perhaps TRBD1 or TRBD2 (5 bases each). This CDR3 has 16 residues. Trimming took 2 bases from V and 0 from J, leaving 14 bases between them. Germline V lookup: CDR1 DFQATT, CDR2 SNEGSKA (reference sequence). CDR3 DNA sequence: TGCAGTGCTAGAAGCCGGAAGGGGAGCTCCTACAATGAGCAGTTCTTC. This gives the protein CSARSRKGSSYNEQFF.

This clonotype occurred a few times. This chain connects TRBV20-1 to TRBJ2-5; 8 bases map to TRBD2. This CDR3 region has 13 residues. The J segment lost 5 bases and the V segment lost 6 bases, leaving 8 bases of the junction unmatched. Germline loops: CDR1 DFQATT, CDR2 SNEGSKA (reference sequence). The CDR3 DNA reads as TGCAGTGCCCCCCCCGGGGGGGTTGAGACCCAGTACTTC. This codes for CSAPPGGVETQYF.

DNA for the CDR3: TGTGCCAGCAGTTTCCTCGGACAGTTCCCCTCTAATGAGCAGTTCTTC. This sequence encodes CASSFLGQFPSNEQFF. The J gene is TRBJ2-1, the V gene TRBV28; TRBD1 might be the D (6 bases). Germline CDR1 and CDR2: MDHEN and SYDVKM. The ends were cut back, 3 bases at V and 7 bases at J, with 19 bases in the middle. This CDR3 comprises 16 residues. Full variable domain (rest looked up from reference TRBV28 and TRBJ2-1): DVKVTQSSRYLVKRTGEKVFLECVQDMDHENMFWYRQDPGLGLRLIYFSYDVKMKEKGDIPEGYSVSREKKERFSLILESASTNQTSMYLCASSFLGQFPSNEQFFGPGTRLTVL.

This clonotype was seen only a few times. The CDR3: CASSPSGTLPEQYF. In nucleotides, the CDR3 is TGTGCCAGCAGCCCTAGCGGGACGCTCCCCGAGCAGTACTTC. J is TRBJ2-7 and V is TRBV14, with 9 bases matching TRBD2. CDR3 length equals 14 residues. The V gene's germline CDR1 is SGHDN and CDR2 FVKESK. V was clipped by 4 bases and J by 6 bases; unmatched bases: 7.

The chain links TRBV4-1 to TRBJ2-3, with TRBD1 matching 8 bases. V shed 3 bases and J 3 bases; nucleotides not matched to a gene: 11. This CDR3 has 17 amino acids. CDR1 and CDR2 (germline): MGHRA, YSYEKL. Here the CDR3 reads CASSHRQGKGATDTQYF. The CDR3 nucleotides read TGCGCCAGCAGCCACCGACAGGGGAAAGGGGCGACAGATACGCAGTATTTT.

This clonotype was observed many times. The DNA for the CDR3 is TGTGCCAGCACTTGGGTCAATGAGCAGTTCTTC. As protein: CASTWVNEQFF. The chain couples TRBV6-5 to TRBJ2-1, with D unresolved. Germline lookup yields CDR1 MNHEY and CDR2 SVGAGI. Deletions cut 7 bases from V and 6 bases from J, with 7 bases between. This CDR3 region has 11 residues.

The DNA for the CDR3 is TGTGCCACCAGCAGAGATGTGACACAGGGAAACACCATATATTTT. Translation gives CATSRDVTQGNTIYF. The chain carries TRBV15 and TRBJ1-3; no firm D call. Germline V gives CDR1 LNHNV, CDR2 YYDKDF (reference sequence). V lost 0 bases to trimming and J lost 4 bases, with 10 bases between them. The CDR3 consists of 15 residues.

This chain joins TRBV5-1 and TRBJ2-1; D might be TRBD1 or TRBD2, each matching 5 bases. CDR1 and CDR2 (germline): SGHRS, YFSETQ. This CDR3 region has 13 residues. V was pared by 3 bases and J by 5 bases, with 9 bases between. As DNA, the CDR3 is TGCGCCAGCAGCTCGACGGGACACAATGAGCAGTTCTTC. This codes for CASSSTGHNEQFF. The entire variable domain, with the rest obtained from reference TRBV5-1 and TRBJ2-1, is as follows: KAGVTQTPRYLIKTRGQQVTLSCSPISGHRSVSWYQQTPGQGLQFLFEYFSETQRNKGNFPGRFSGRQFSNSRSEMNVSTLELGDSALYLCASSSTGHNEQFFGPGTRLTVL.

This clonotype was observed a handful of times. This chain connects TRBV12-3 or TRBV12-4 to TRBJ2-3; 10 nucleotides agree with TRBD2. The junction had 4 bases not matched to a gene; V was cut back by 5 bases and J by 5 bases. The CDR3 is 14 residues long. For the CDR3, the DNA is TGTGCCAGCAGTACTAGCGGGAATCAAGATACGCAGTATTTT. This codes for CASSTSGNQDTQYF.